This T cell receptor (beta chain) appears in the sequencing data of a study of shared clonotypes between healthy human individuals. About the study: Three plates each covered CD4 naive and memory; CD8 naive two, CD8 memory one. Study results and limitations: Relative to their counterparts shared across all four donors, non-shared clonotypes exhibited diminished generation probabilities. Few donors restricted represented genetic and exposure-history diversity.

Some clones are missing from TCRdb's copy, which holds only in-frame ones; the method was immunoSEQ multiplex PCR. The sample lists 1,500,000 or so clones, around 97% seen once, with roughly 1.2% in the top ten. The length of the CDR3 is 15 residues. In germline, CDR1 is PRHDT, CDR2 FYEKMQ (reference sequence). Trimming removed 5 bases from V and 5 bases from J, with 18 bases in between. About this clone: The antigen remains undetermined.

Sequenced sample: naive CD4+ T cells sorted from blood. Subset noted: CD45RA+ positively selected. V and J are TRBV13 and TRBJ2-5; D perhaps matches TRBD2 (5 bases). This TCR was recovered from a man aged 25-40 years in good health. CDR3 loop: CASSVKRAGRETQYF. The CDR3 DNA reads TGTGCCAGCAGCGTCAAGAGGGCTGGAAGGGAGACCCAGTACTTC.